This record looks at one T cell receptor (beta chain) sequence and its context. Its specificity is unknown. This PCR relied on a set of 60 Vbeta primers and 13 Jbeta primers. TCRdb's copy holds only in-frame clones and misses some; the assay was immunoSEQ multiplex PCR. The table includes 160,000 or so clones, 70% to 80% detected once. This record belongs to a study of cytomegalovirus exposure and HLA in healthy donors. Whole-study findings and limits: When analyzed later, the rates of TCR association showed variation by HLA locus, with DRB1 the most and HLA-C the fewest. Among donors in an Asian-associated ancestry cluster, a later analysis reportedly found fewer N-insertions than the approximately 700-donor mean.

The source is a middle-aged man in good health and CMV-seropositive. Input material: PBMCs.

As DNA, the CDR3 is TGCAGCGTTGAATCACCGGGACTAGCGGGGCTGGAGACCCAGTACTTC. This sequence encodes CSVESPGLAGLETQYF. This chain connects TRBV29-1 to TRBJ2-5; 13 positions match TRBD2. The CDR3 sequence is 16 residues long. The V segment lost 2 bases and the J segment 5 bases; nucleotides outside the gene matches: 8. Germline V gene sequence: CDR1 SQVTM, CDR2 ANQGSEA.